This T cell receptor beta chain was identified during a study of T cell responses to AZD1222 COVID-19 vaccine. Study-wide points: The donors showed a predominance of white British ancestry and of females, with possible underestimation of clonal diversity. Only 5 or 6 AZD1222 recipients were seropositive at baseline. Per reports, nearly half of all spike-specific TCRs target regions that are unmutated in variants.

Turning to this clone: The antigen remains undetermined.

TCRdb's copy holds only in-frame clones and misses some; the assay was immunoSEQ multiplex PCR. This table holds about 87,000 clones, approximately 90% found once. Germline-derived CDR1 and CDR2 are WNHNN and SYGVQD (reference sequence). V was pared by 6 bases and J by 5 bases, with 7 bases of the junction left unmatched. The CDR3 totals 15 residues. The sample was peripheral blood, taken on day 0 of AZD1222 vaccination. This TCR came from an adult in good health. This sequence joins TRBV10-1 and TRBJ2-3; 11 nucleotides agree with TRBD2. The DNA of the CDR3 is TGCGCCAGCAGCAGCGGGACTAGCGGCAGAGATACGCAGTATTTT. It yields the protein CASSSGTSGRDTQYF.